A single sample is the source of the 20 T cell receptor beta chains below, sequenced in a study of identical twins. In TCRdb, the 5' RACE reads were re-called with MiXCR into one record per CDR3 protein. Among some 570,000 distinct CDR3 sequences listed, approximately 20% were seen once. These data were likewise used in another study, on yellow fever vaccine responses in identical twins.

The sequencing input was CD4+ T cells sorted from blood. The receptors originated from a woman between 18 and 30 years old in good health.

The genes are TRBV15 and TRBJ2-7; possibly TRBD1 for D (6 bases). The CDR3 has 15 amino acids. Germline lookup yields CDR1 LNHNV and CDR2 YYDKDF (reference sequence). Trimming left V 1 base short and J 6 bases short, with 16 bases between. CDR3 sequence: CATSRVKQGNSEQYF. In DNA, the CDR3 is TGTGCCACCAGCAGAGTAAAACAGGGAAATAGCGAGCAGTACTTC. Full variable domain (missing parts from reference TRBV15 and TRBJ2-7): DAMVIQNPRYQVTQFGKPVTLSCSQTLNHNVMYWYQQKSSQAPKLLFHYYDKDFNNEADTPDNFQSRRPNTSFCFLDIRSPGLGDTAMYLCATSRVKQGNSEQYFGPGTRLTVT.

The chain uses TRBV24-1 and TRBJ2-4; 8 positions agree with TRBD1. This CDR3 has 15 residues. The V gene's germline CDR1 is KGHDR and CDR2 SFDVKD. V trimming: 3 bases; J trimming: 5 bases; junction bases outside the gene matches: 5. CDR3 in amino acids: CATSDGQGWENIQYF. Here the CDR3 DNA reads TGTGCCACCAGTGATGGACAGGGATGGGAAAACATTCAGTACTTC.

J is TRBJ2-7 and V is TRBV6-2 or TRBV6-3, with D possibly matching TRBD2 (6 bases). This CDR3 has 12 residues. Germline V gene lookup returns CDR1 MNHEY and CDR2 SVGEGT. Trimming stripped 5 bases from V and 7 bases from J, with 12 bases between. The CDR3 region is CASSQTSREQYF. In DNA, the CDR3 is TGTGCCAGCAGTCAAACTAGCCGGGAGCAGTACTTC.

Only one count was recorded for this clonotype. The gene calls are TRBV6-1 and TRBJ1-2; D is possibly TRBD1 (5 bases). CDR1 is MNHNS and CDR2 is SASEGT in the germline V gene. CDR3 size: 13 residues. Trimming shortened V by 4 bases and J by 5 bases, and 11 bases separated the two germline ends. CDR3 coding DNA: TGTGCCAGCAGTGCGGGAGGGGTATATGGCTACACCTTC. Protein product: CASSAGGVYGYTF.

This clonotype was counted only a few times. The CDR3 DNA reads TGTGCCAGCGGAGGGACTAGAAACAATGAGCAGTTCTTC. Translated, it gives CASGGTRNNEQFF. The V and J genes are TRBV2 and TRBJ2-1; 8 nucleotides align to TRBD2. Trimming cost V 8 bases and J 5 bases; bases outside gene matches: 5. Germline assignment: CDR1 SNHLY and CDR2 FYNNEI. The CDR3 is made up of 13 amino acids.

This clonotype was seen more than once but under ten times. The CDR3 region is CAASQGINQPQHF. The CDR3 nucleotides are TGTGCCGCTTCACAGGGGATCAATCAGCCCCAGCATTTT. This chain uses TRBV24-1 with TRBJ1-5; 7 positions match TRBD1. Trimming removed 12 bases from V and 3 bases from J; junction bases left unmatched: 7. The CDR3 consists of 13 residues. CDR1 is KGHDR, CDR2 SFDVKD, per germline.

This clonotype came up a few times. The chain is built from TRBV4-1 and TRBJ2-2; 9 nucleotides align to TRBD2. The germline V gene has CDR1 MGHRA and CDR2 YSYEKL. V was clipped by 3 bases and J by 4 bases; unmatched bases: 12. The CDR3 is 18 amino acids. The CDR3 here is CASSHPTKREASTGELFF. The DNA of the CDR3 is TGCGCCAGCAGCCATCCTACCAAGCGGGAGGCCAGCACCGGGGAGCTGTTTTTT.

The chain links TRBV28 to TRBJ2-2, with D possibly being TRBD1 (6 bases). The CDR3 loop spans 13 amino acids. Germline CDR1 reads MDHEN; CDR2 reads SYDVKM. The germline V and J ends were trimmed by 10 bases and 7 bases, with 16 bases remaining between them. This CDR3 is CAIVDRLSGELFF. The CDR3 DNA reads TGTGCCATCGTCGACAGGCTCAGCGGGGAGCTGTTTTTT. The full variable domain, completed using reference TRBV28 and TRBJ2-2, is DVKVTQSSRYLVKRTGEKVFLECVQDMDHENMFWYRQDPGLGLRLIYFSYDVKMKEKGDIPEGYSVSREKKERFSLILESASTNQTSMYLCAIVDRLSGELFFGEGSRLTVL.

This clonotype was seen only a few times. The rearrangement uses TRBV27 and TRBJ2-7; 7 nucleotides align to TRBD2. Trimming at V came to 5 bases and at J to 4 bases, leaving 11 bases not matched to a gene. This CDR3 region has 15 residues. Germline loops: CDR1 MNHEY, CDR2 SMNVEV (reference sequence). In DNA form, the CDR3 reads TGTGCCAGCAGTCCTATGGGACTACCCTTTTACGAGCAGTACTTC. It codes for CASSPMGLPFYEQYF.

This clonotype was observed a single time. V usage is TRBV10-3 and J usage is TRBJ2-7; 9 bases map to TRBD1. V trimming: 2 bases; J trimming: 2 bases; junction bases outside the gene matches: 4. Looked up from germline, CDR1 is ENHRY and CDR2 is SYGVKD. The CDR3 spans 15 residues. CDR3 coding DNA: TGTGCCATCAGTGAGAGACAGGGGGTGACCTACGAGCAGTACTTC. Translating it yields CAISERQGVTYEQYF.

The rearrangement links TRBV10-3 to TRBJ2-7; 11 nucleotides match TRBD2. V lost 6 bases, J lost 3 bases, and 1 base stayed unmatched. CDR3 length: 13 residues. Germline assignment: CDR1 ENHRY and CDR2 SYGVKD. The CDR3 reads CAIRGTSGYEQYF. The DNA of the CDR3 is TGTGCCATCAGGGGGACTAGCGGCTACGAGCAGTACTTC.

This clonotype appeared a single time. J is TRBJ2-3 and V is TRBV5-1; 10 bases map to TRBD2. V lost 4 bases, J lost 4 bases, and 9 bases stayed unmatched. CDR3 length equals 16 residues. Germline CDR1 and CDR2: SGHRS and YFSETQ. CDR3 bases: TGCGCCAGCAGCCTAAATAGCGGGAGGACGGCAGATACGCAGTATTTT. Protein product: CASSLNSGRTADTQYF.

The chain links TRBV5-1 to TRBJ1-1, with no clear D. The CDR3 extends over 14 amino acids. The V gene lost 1 base and the J gene lost 0 bases, with 7 bases spanning the gap. Germline V gene data show CDR1 as SGHRS and CDR2 as YFSETQ. The CDR3 DNA reads TGCGCCAGCAGCTTGTGGGATATGAACACTGAAGCTTTCTTT. Protein product: CASSLWDMNTEAFF.

The DNA of the CDR3 is TGTTTAGTAGGACTAGGTAACATTCAGTACTTC. This sequence encodes CLVGLGNIQYF. The V gene is TRBV7-9, the J gene TRBJ2-4, with 7 bases fitting TRBD2. Germline assignment: CDR1 SEHNR and CDR2 FQNEAQ (reference sequence). This CDR3 spans 11 amino acids. The full variable domain, rest sourced from reference TRBV7-9 and TRBJ2-4, is DTGVSQNPRHKITKRGQNVTFRCDPISEHNRLYWYRQTLGQGPEFLTYFQNEAQLEKSRLLSDRFSAERPKGSFSTLEIQRTEQGDSAMYLCLVGLGNIQYFGAGTRLSVL.

DNA for the CDR3: TGTGCCAGCAGTCCCCAGGGGGCTACTAGCAATCAGCCCCAGCATTTT. This sequence encodes CASSPQGATSNQPQHF. The V call is TRBV12-3 or TRBV12-4, the J call TRBJ1-5, with 8 positions matching TRBD1. This CDR3 comprises 16 residues. V dropped 5 bases and J dropped 0; count of bases not matched to a gene: 6.

This clonotype was seen a few times. The CDR3 here is CASSLPGRRETQYF. DNA for the CDR3: TGCGCCAGCAGCTTACCGGGACGGAGGGAGACCCAGTACTTC. The genes are TRBV5-1 and TRBJ2-5, with D perhaps given as TRBD1 or TRBD2 (5 bases each). The CDR3 sequence is 14 residues long. Germline CDR1 is SGHRS and CDR2 is YFSETQ. V was shortened by 2 bases and J by 5 bases, with 13 bases between the two germline ends.

V and J are TRBV29-1 and TRBJ2-2; 8 bases map to TRBD1. This CDR3 spans 14 amino acids. The germline V gene has CDR1 SQVTM and CDR2 ANQGSEA. V dropped 2 bases and J dropped 5; count of bases not matched to a gene: 4. The CDR3 DNA sequence: TGCAGCGTTGAACGACAGGGGAGGACCGGGGAGCTGTTTTTT. Translated, it gives CSVERQGRTGELFF.

DNA for the CDR3: TGTGCCAGCAGCTTATCCGGACTAGACAATGAGCAGTTCTTC. Translating it yields CASSLSGLDNEQFF. The genes are TRBV7-3 and TRBJ2-1; 7 bases are shared with TRBD2. The germline V gene has CDR1 SGHTA and CDR2 FQGTGA. The CDR3 loop spans 14 amino acids. The V and J ends lost 2 bases and 5 bases, in that order; junction bases with no gene match: 3.

This clonotype was detected a few times. This rearrangement joins TRBV14 to TRBJ1-1; TRBD1 matches 9 bases. This CDR3 has 15 amino acids. The J segment lost 5 bases and the V segment lost 5 bases, leaving 9 bases of the junction unmatched. Germline-derived CDR1 and CDR2 are SGHDN and FVKESK. The CDR3 DNA reads as TGTGCCAGCAGCGCACAGGGGGCAGCTTTAACTGAAGCTTTCTTT. This sequence encodes CASSAQGAALTEAFF.

This clonotype showed up just a few times. The chain recombines TRBV15 with TRBJ2-3, with a possible D match to TRBD1 (6 bases). Trimming stripped 2 bases from V and 4 bases from J, with 10 bases between. The CDR3 covers 14 residues. Looked up from germline, CDR1 is LNHNV and CDR2 is YYDKDF (reference sequence). CDR3 sequence (DNA): TGTGCCACCAGCAGAAGGACAGCCCCAGATACGCAGTATTTT. Protein sequence: CATSRRTAPDTQYF.